This TCR beta chain originates from a study of CXCR3-negative and CXCR3-positive naive CD8 T cells. 300,000 cells per CD8+ T cell subset were flow-sorted in triplicate. Germline lookup yields CDR1 SGHVS and CDR2 FQNEAQ. The CDR3 totals 16 residues. General observations from the study: Naive cells positive for CXCR3 carried more hydrophobic TRB CDR3s than CXCR3-negative ones.

On this clonotype: The antigen is unknown.

Via 5' RACE with UMI labels, TRB cDNA libraries were prepared. With the 5' RACE reads reprocessed, TCRdb shows one record per CDR3 protein and no DNA. The sample holds approximately 66,000 distinct CDR3 sequences. Sequencing was performed on naive CXCR3- CD8+ T cells from blood. The subset: CD45RO-CCR7+CD27+CD95- naive CD8+ T cells lacking CXCR3 (TNR3-). The receptor was derived from a human donor in good health. Some clones in this sample may be carry-over from other donors' samples. The rearrangement uses TRBV7-8 and TRBJ2-2; TCRdb's assignment of TRBD2 cannot be checked, as there is no DNA. CDR3 loop: CASSFLAGGGTGELFF. Complete variable domain (other parts from reference TRBV7-8 and TRBJ2-2): GAGVSQSPRYKVAKRGQDVALRCDPISGHVSLFWYQQALGQGPEFLTYFQNEAQLDKSGLPSDRFFAERPEGSVSTLKIQRTQQEDSAVYLCASSFLAGGGTGELFFGEGSRLTVL.